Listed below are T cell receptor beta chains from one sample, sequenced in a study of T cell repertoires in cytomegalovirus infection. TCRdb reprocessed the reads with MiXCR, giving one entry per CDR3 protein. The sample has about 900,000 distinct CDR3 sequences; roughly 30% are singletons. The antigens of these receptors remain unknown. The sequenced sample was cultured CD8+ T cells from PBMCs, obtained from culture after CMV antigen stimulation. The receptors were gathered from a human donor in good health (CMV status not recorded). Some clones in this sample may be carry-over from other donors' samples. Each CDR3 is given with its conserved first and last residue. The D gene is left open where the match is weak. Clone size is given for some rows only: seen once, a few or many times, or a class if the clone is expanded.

CDR3 protein: CASSLAGTGGAGANVLTF
CDR3 DNA: TGTGCCAGCAGCTTAGCGGGGACAGGGGGCGCTGGGGCCAACGTCCTGACTTTC
clone size: many
D gene: TRBD1
J gene: TRBJ2-6
V gene: TRBV7-2

CDR3 protein: CASSLDGNGELFF
CDR3 DNA: TGTGCCAGCAGCTTAGACGGGAACGGGGAGCTGTTTTTT
clone size: many
D gene: NA
J gene: TRBJ2-2
V gene: TRBV7-9

CDR3 protein: CASSRNPGPHNEQYF
CDR3 DNA: TGTGCCAGCAGCCGCAACCCGGGACCGCATAACGAGCAGTACTTC
clone size: few
D gene: NA
J gene: TRBJ2-7
V gene: TRBV7-6

CDR3 protein: CASSYGGRGQPQHF
CDR3 DNA: TGTGCCAGCAGTTACGGGGGGCGAGGTCAGCCCCAGCATTTT
clone size: NA
D gene: NA
J gene: TRBJ1-5
V gene: TRBV6-6

CDR3 protein: CATSDLQGNQETQYF
CDR3 DNA: TGTGCCACCAGTGATCTACAGGGAAACCAAGAGACCCAGTACTTC
clone size: NA
D gene: NA
J gene: TRBJ2-5
V gene: TRBV24-1

CDR3 protein: CASSDTTDTQYF
CDR3 DNA: TGTGCCAGCAGTGATACCACAGATACGCAGTATTTT
clone size: few
D gene: NA
J gene: TRBJ2-3
V gene: TRBV2

CDR3 protein: CASSYTHDRRYGYTF
CDR3 DNA: TGTGCCAGCAGTTACACTCACGACAGGCGGTATGGCTACACCTTC
clone size: NA
D gene: NA
J gene: TRBJ1-2
V gene: TRBV6-5

CDR3 protein: CASSLGGAPHGYTF
CDR3 DNA: TGTGCCAGCAGCTTAGGTGGCGCGCCGCATGGCTACACCTTC
clone size: NA
D gene: NA
J gene: TRBJ1-2
V gene: TRBV7-9

CDR3 protein: CSARSLGRGLGNEQFF
CDR3 DNA: TGCAGTGCTAGAAGTTTAGGTCGGGGGCTGGGTAATGAGCAGTTCTTC
clone size: NA
D gene: NA
J gene: TRBJ2-1
V gene: TRBV20-1

CDR3 protein: CVSSPGRGEAFF
CDR3 DNA: TGTGTCAGCAGTCCCGGACGGGGTGAAGCTTTCTTT
clone size: NA
D gene: NA
J gene: TRBJ1-1
V gene: TRBV2

CDR3 protein: CSVGTEAVYGYTF
CDR3 DNA: TGCAGCGTTGGGACGGAGGCAGTTTATGGCTACACCTTC
clone size: NA
D gene: NA
J gene: TRBJ1-2
V gene: TRBV29-1

CDR3 protein: CASSEAQTVQETQYF
CDR3 DNA: TGTGCCAGCAGTGAAGCGCAGACAGTGCAAGAGACCCAGTACTTC
clone size: NA
D gene: NA
J gene: TRBJ2-5
V gene: TRBV6-1

CDR3 protein: CASSLDRGWKQFF
CDR3 DNA: TGTGCCAGCAGCTTGGACCGGGGCTGGAAGCAGTTCTTC
clone size: few
D gene: NA
J gene: TRBJ2-1
V gene: TRBV5-5

CDR3 protein: CASSGWIEGLSMNTEAFF
CDR3 DNA: TGTGCCAGCAGTGGTTGGATTGAGGGTTTGAGCATGAACACTGAAGCTTTCTTT
clone size: few
D gene: NA
J gene: TRBJ1-1
V gene: TRBV25-1

CDR3 protein: CASSPDRVKTEAFF
CDR3 DNA: TGTGCCAGCAGTCCTGACAGGGTAAAAACTGAAGCTTTCTTT
clone size: many
D gene: TRBD1
J gene: TRBJ1-1
V gene: TRBV28

CDR3 protein: CAISDGASYNEQFF
CDR3 DNA: TGTGCCATCAGTGACGGAGCGTCCTACAATGAGCAGTTCTTC
clone size: NA
D gene: NA
J gene: TRBJ2-1
V gene: TRBV10-3

CDR3 protein: CASSLVGGQQYERYF
CDR3 DNA: TGTGCCAGCAGCTTAGTGGGAGGACAACAATACGAGCGGTACTTC
clone size: NA
D gene: NA
J gene: TRBJ2-7
V gene: TRBV7-6

CDR3 protein: CASSLGRGGTLETQYF
CDR3 DNA: TGTGCCAGCAGCTTGGGTCGGGGGGGTACGCTGGAGACCCAGTACTTC
clone size: few
D gene: TRBD2
J gene: TRBJ2-5
V gene: TRBV5-4

CDR3 protein: CASSQATSGAYNEQFF
CDR3 DNA: TGTGCCAGCAGCCAAGCGACTAGCGGGGCTTACAATGAGCAGTTCTTC
clone size: few
D gene: TRBD2
J gene: TRBJ2-1
V gene: TRBV3-1

CDR3 protein: CASGPGKAFF
CDR3 DNA: TGTGCTAGTGGCCCAGGGAAAGCTTTCTTT
clone size: few
D gene: NA
J gene: TRBJ1-1
V gene: TRBV12-5

CDR3 protein: CASSYVKRDTQYF
CDR3 DNA: TGTGCCAGCAGTTACGTGAAGCGGGATACGCAGTATTTT
clone size: few
D gene: NA
J gene: TRBJ2-3
V gene: TRBV6-2/TRBV6-3

CDR3 protein: CASSISGGSYNEQFF
CDR3 DNA: TGTGCCAGCAGCATTAGCGGGGGCTCCTACAATGAGCAGTTCTTC
clone size: many
D gene: TRBD2
J gene: TRBJ2-1
V gene: TRBV19

CDR3 protein: CATSSNSPLHF
CDR3 DNA: TGTGCCACCAGCAGCAATTCACCCCTCCACTTT
clone size: NA
D gene: NA
J gene: TRBJ1-6
V gene: TRBV15

CDR3 protein: CASGPGRSHLDTEAFF
CDR3 DNA: TGTGCCAGTGGGCCAGGACGTAGTCATCTTGACACTGAAGCTTTCTTT
clone size: NA
D gene: NA
J gene: TRBJ1-1
V gene: TRBV2

CDR3 protein: CASRRQGDNEKLFF
CDR3 DNA: TGTGCCAGCAGGAGACAGGGCGATAATGAAAAACTGTTTTTT
clone size: few
D gene: TRBD1
J gene: TRBJ1-4
V gene: TRBV27

CDR3 protein: CASNPLARYNEQFF
CDR3 DNA: TGTGCCAGCAACCCGCTAGCGAGATACAATGAGCAGTTCTTC
clone size: NA
D gene: NA
J gene: TRBJ2-1
V gene: TRBV27

CDR3 protein: CASSRPGTGLETQYF
CDR3 DNA: TGTGCCAGTAGTAGACCCGGAACCGGATTAGAGACCCAGTACTTC
clone size: NA
D gene: NA
J gene: TRBJ2-5
V gene: TRBV19

CDR3 protein: CASSLITGVNTEAFF
CDR3 DNA: TGTGCCAGCAGTCTAATTACAGGGGTGAACACTGAAGCTTTCTTT
clone size: NA
D gene: TRBD1
J gene: TRBJ1-1
V gene: TRBV6-5

CDR3 protein: CASSAGLAGGWTYNEQFF
CDR3 DNA: TGTGCCAGCAGTGCGGGACTAGCGGGGGGTTGGACCTACAATGAGCAGTTCTTC
clone size: few
D gene: TRBD2
J gene: TRBJ2-1
V gene: TRBV12-3/TRBV12-4

CDR3 protein: CASSPLAFF
CDR3 DNA: TGTGCCAGCTCACCTTTGGCTTTCTTT
clone size: NA
D gene: NA
J gene: TRBJ1-1
V gene: TRBV18

CDR3 protein: CASSQDTSGGQTQYF
CDR3 DNA: TGCGCCAGCAGCCAAGATACTAGCGGGGGCCAGACCCAGTACTTC
clone size: once
D gene: TRBD2
J gene: TRBJ2-5
V gene: TRBV4-3

CDR3 protein: CSPIVNTEAFF
CDR3 DNA: TGCAGCCCCATCGTCAACACTGAAGCTTTCTTT
clone size: few
D gene: NA
J gene: TRBJ1-1
V gene: TRBV20-1

CDR3 protein: CASSLNRDRGLNTEAFF
CDR3 DNA: TGTGCCAGCAGCCTAAACCGGGACAGGGGGCTAAACACTGAAGCTTTCTTT
clone size: few
D gene: TRBD1
J gene: TRBJ1-1
V gene: TRBV6-2/TRBV6-3

CDR3 protein: CASSQIGWPQHF
CDR3 DNA: TGTGCCAGCAGTCAAATCGGATGGCCCCAGCATTTT
clone size: NA
D gene: NA
J gene: TRBJ1-5
V gene: TRBV6-6

CDR3 protein: CASSPSGLPYNEQFF
CDR3 DNA: TGTGCCAGCAGTCCGAGCGGGCTCCCCTACAATGAGCAGTTCTTC
clone size: few
D gene: NA
J gene: TRBJ2-1
V gene: TRBV6-1

CDR3 protein: CASSLNFPLEKLFF
CDR3 DNA: TGTGCCAGCAGCTTAAATTTCCCGTTAGAAAAACTGTTTTTT
clone size: many
D gene: NA
J gene: TRBJ1-4
V gene: TRBV7-2

CDR3 protein: CASSYALPGETGELFF
CDR3 DNA: TGTGCCAGCAGTTACGCCCTACCTGGGGAAACCGGGGAGCTGTTTTTT
clone size: once
D gene: NA
J gene: TRBJ2-2
V gene: TRBV6-8

CDR3 protein: CASSAGTGMNTGELFF
CDR3 DNA: TGTGCCAGCAGTGCCGGGACAGGGATGAACACCGGGGAGCTGTTTTTT
clone size: NA
D gene: TRBD1
J gene: TRBJ2-2
V gene: TRBV6-1

CDR3 protein: CASSYPGHETQYF
CDR3 DNA: TGTGCCAGCAGTTACCCGGGGCACGAGACCCAGTACTTC
clone size: NA
D gene: NA
J gene: TRBJ2-5
V gene: TRBV6-5

CDR3 protein: CSAPRTDTQYF
CDR3 DNA: TGCAGTGCCCCCCGCACAGATACGCAGTATTTT
clone size: NA
D gene: NA
J gene: TRBJ2-3
V gene: TRBV20-1

CDR3 protein: CASSLGRAGRDQPQHF
CDR3 DNA: TGTGCCAGCAGCTTGGGCCGTGCGGGTCGAGATCAGCCCCAGCATTTT
clone size: NA
D gene: NA
J gene: TRBJ1-5
V gene: TRBV5-6

CDR3 protein: CASSLEYGYTF
CDR3 DNA: TGTGCCAGCAGCTTGGAGTATGGCTACACCTTC
clone size: NA
D gene: NA
J gene: TRBJ1-2
V gene: TRBV5-4

CDR3 protein: CASSLNEGLDWGTQYF
CDR3 DNA: TGTGCCAGCAGCTTAAACGAGGGATTGGACTGGGGGACCCAGTACTTC
clone size: many
D gene: NA
J gene: TRBJ2-5
V gene: TRBV7-8

CDR3 protein: CASREDSLAGSEQFF
CDR3 DNA: TGTGCCAGCAGAGAGGACTCACTAGCCGGGAGTGAGCAGTTCTTC
clone size: few
D gene: NA
J gene: TRBJ2-1
V gene: TRBV6-2/TRBV6-3

CDR3 protein: CASSPPEDQETQYF
CDR3 DNA: TGTGCCAGCTCACCACCGGAGGACCAAGAGACCCAGTACTTC
clone size: NA
D gene: NA
J gene: TRBJ2-5
V gene: TRBV18